Given below is one T cell receptor (beta chain) in context. As yet, its antigen is unknown. The CDR3 length is 15 residues. The trim removed 5 bases at V and 0 bases at J, leaving 7 bases unmatched. CDR1 and CDR2 (germline): MDHEN, SYDVKM. Primers for the PCR totalled 60 Vbeta and 13 Jbeta. Sequenced by immunoSEQ multiplex PCR; TCRdb stores in-frame clones only, minus some. The table shows around 120,000 clones, with around two thirds occurring only once. These data originate in a study of cytomegalovirus exposure and HLA in healthy donors. About the study: Earlier sequencing of about 200 million T cells yielded under 120 million unique TCR beta sequences.

Points from the study as a whole: The authors assumed roughly uniform sequencing depth across donors for presence/absence analyses.

The receptor comes from a man under 40 in good health and CMV-seropositive. The chain is built from TRBV28 and TRBJ2-7, with 7 bases aligning to TRBD2. What was sequenced was PBMCs. The CDR3 region is CASSPRLASSYEQYF. The CDR3, as DNA: TGTGCCAGCAGTCCCCGACTAGCAAGCTCCTACGAGCAGTACTTC.